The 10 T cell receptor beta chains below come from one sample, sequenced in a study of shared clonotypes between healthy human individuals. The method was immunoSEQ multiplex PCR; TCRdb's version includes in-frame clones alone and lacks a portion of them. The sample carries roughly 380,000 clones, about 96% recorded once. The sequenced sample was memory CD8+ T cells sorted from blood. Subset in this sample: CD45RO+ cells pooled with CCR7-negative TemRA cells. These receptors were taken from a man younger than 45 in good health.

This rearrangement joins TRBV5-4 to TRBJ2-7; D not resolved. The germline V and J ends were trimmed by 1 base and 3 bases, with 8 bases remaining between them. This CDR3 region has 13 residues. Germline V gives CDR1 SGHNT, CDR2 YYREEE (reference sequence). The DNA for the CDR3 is TGTGCCAGCAGCTTGCGTCCGCTCTACGAGCAGTACTTC. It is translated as CASSLRPLYEQYF.

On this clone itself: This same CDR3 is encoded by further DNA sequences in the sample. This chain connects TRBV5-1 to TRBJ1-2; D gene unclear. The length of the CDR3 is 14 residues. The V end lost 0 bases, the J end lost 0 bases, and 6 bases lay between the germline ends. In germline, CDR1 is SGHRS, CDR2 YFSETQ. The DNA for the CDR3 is TGCGCCAGCAGCTTGGAGGGAGCTAACTATGGCTACACCTTC. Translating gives CASSLEGANYGYTF.

CDR3: CASSFYPPFSRGPDTQYF. In DNA form, the CDR3 reads TGTGCCAGCAGTTTCTACCCCCCGTTCTCTAGGGGGCCAGATACGCAGTATTTT. The J gene is TRBJ2-3, the V gene TRBV28, with 7 nucleotides matching TRBD1. V shed 3 bases, J shed 4 bases, and the junction held 16 bases outside the gene matches. Germline V lookup: CDR1 MDHEN, CDR2 SYDVKM. The CDR3 spans 18 residues.

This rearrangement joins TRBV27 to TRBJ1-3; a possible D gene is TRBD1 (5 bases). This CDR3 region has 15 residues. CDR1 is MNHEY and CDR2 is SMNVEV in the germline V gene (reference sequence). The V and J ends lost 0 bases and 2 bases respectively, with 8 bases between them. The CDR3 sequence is CASSLSSRAGNTIYF. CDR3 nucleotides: TGTGCCAGCAGTTTATCGAGCAGGGCTGGAAACACCATATATTTT.

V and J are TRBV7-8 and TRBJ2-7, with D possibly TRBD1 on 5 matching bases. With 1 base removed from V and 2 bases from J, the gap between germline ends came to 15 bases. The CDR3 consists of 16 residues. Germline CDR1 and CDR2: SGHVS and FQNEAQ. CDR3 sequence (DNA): TGTGCCAGCAGCTTAGGCGGTGCAGGGCGACCCTACGAGCAGTACTTC. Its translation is CASSLGGAGRPYEQYF.

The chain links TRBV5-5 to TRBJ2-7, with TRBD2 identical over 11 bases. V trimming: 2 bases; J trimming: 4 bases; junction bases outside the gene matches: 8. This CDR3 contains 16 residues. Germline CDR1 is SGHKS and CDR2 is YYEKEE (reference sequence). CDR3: CASSFILAGGPYEQYF. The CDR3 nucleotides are TGTGCCAGCAGCTTCATTCTAGCGGGGGGTCCTTACGAGCAGTACTTC.

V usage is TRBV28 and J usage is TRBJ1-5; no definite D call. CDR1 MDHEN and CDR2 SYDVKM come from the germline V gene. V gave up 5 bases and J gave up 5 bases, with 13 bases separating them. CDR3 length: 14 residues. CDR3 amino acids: CASSLTRSDQPQHF. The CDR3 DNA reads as TGTGCCAGCAGTCTAACACGGTCGGATCAGCCCCAGCATTTT.

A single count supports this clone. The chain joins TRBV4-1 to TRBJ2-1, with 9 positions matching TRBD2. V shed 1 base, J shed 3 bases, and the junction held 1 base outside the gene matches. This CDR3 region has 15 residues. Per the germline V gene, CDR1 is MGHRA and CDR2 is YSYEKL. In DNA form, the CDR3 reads TGCGCCAGCAGCCAAGGACTAGCGGTCTACAATGAGCAGTTCTTC. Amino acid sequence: CASSQGLAVYNEQFF.

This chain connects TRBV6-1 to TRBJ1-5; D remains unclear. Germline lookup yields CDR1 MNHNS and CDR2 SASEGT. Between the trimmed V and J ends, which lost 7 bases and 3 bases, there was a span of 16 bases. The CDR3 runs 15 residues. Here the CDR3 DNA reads TGTGCCAGCAAGGTACTGAGACGGGCCAATCAGCCCCAGCATTTT. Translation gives CASKVLRRANQPQHF.

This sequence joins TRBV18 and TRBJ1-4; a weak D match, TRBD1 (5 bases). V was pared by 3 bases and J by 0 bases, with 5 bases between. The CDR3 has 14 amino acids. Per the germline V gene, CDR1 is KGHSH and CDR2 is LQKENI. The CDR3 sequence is CASSPTATNEKLFF. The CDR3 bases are TGTGCCAGCTCACCGACAGCAACTAATGAAAAACTGTTTTTT.